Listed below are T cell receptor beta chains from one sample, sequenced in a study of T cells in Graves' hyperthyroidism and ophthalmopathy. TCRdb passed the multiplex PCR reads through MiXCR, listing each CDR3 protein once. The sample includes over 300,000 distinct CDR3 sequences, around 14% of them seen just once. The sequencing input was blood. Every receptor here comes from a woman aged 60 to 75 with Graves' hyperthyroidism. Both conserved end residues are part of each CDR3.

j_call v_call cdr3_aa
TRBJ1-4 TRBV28 CASSPSPGQGELVDEKLFF
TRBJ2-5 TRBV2 CASSGSSGTQETQYF
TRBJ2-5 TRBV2 CATSGLQETQYF
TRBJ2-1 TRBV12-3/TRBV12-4 CASSFHREGSEQFF
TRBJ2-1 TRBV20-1 CGARESTGTPNEQFF
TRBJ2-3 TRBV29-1 CSVEEGQGGLVGYF
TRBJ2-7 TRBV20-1 CSAREEGKGFYEQYF
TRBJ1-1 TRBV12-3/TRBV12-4 CASSFYPNTEAFF
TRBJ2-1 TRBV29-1 CSVALAARPSYNEQFF
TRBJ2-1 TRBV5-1 CASRLAGEFDEQFF
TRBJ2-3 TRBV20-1 CSATPSGYTDTQYF
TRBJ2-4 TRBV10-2 CASSPGRGGAAKNIQYF
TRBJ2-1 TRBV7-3 CASSLSGQGAGEQFF
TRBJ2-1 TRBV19 CASSIGTRLADNEQFF
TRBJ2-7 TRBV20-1 CSAYRGETHEQYF
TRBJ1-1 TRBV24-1 CATSDLSTRTGGSPEAFF
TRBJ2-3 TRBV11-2 CASSYWTLWGPTDTQYF
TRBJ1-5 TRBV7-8 CASSLARGGGNGQPQHF
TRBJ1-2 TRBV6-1 CASSEQGDNYGHTF
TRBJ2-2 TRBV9 CASSVGVVHGELFF
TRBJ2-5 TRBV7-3 CASSLQGSWETQYF
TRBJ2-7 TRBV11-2 CASSIRTSGSSYEQYF
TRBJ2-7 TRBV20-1 CSVHRSTGGPYEQYF
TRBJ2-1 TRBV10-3 CAISESIGVQQNYNEQFF
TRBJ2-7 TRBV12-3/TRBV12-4 CASSTWTFSSYEQYF
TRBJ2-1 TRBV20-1 CSARGGSLYEQFF
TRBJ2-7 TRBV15 CATSRVGGYEQYF
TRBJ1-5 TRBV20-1 CSASLISSGEWDQPQHF
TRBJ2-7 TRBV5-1 CASSQGTTGEQYF
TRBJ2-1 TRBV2 CASSVDPTSGSSYNEQFF
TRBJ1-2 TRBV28 CASSETGGHNYGYTF
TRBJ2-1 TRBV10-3 CAIRGLAGDSRSEQFF
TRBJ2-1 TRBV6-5 CASSYGSGYSYNEQFF
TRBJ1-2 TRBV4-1 CASSQDTPPTGDFYGYTF
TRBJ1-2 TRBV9 CASSVPGRVNYGYTF
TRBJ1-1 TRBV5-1 CASSVEAGENTEAFF
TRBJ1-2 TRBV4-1 CASSQGQGRGRGYTF
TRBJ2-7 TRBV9 CASSVSRDTSYEQYF
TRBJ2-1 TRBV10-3 CAISESGLNGNEQFF
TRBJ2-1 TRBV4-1 CASSQFLAGGVEQFF
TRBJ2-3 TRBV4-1 CASSQPWARSTDTQYF
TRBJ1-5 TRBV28 CATRDVNQPQHF
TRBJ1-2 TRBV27 CASRAGSTGAGYTF
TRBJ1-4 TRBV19 CASSIGSATNEKLFF